Below are 17 T cell receptor beta chains sequenced from a single sample in a study of shared clonotypes between healthy human individuals. Naive CD8 cells comprised CD45RO-negative, CCR7-positively selected cells, excluding terminally differentiated effector memory CD45RA+ cells. Clones were sequenced by immunoSEQ multiplex PCR, and TCRdb holds only the in-frame ones, with some missing. The data hold about 2.2 million clones, with 85% to 95% observed a single time. Sequencing input: naive CD8+ T cells from PBMCs. The source is a man aged 18 to 29 in good health. Some clones in this sample may be carry-over from other donors' samples.

About this clone: In the same sample, other DNA sequences code for this CDR3. The genes are TRBV20-1 and TRBJ1-1; D remains unclear. Between the trimmed V and J ends, which lost 3 bases and 7 bases, there was a span of 6 bases. From germline, CDR1 is DFQATT and CDR2 SNEGSKA (reference sequence). CDR3 length: 10 residues. The CDR3: CSARDLEAFF. CDR3 in DNA: TGCAGTGCTAGGGACCTTGAAGCTTTCTTT.

This clone was recorded only once. This chain uses TRBV5-4 with TRBJ2-5, with D possibly matching TRBD1 (5 bases). Germline V lookup: CDR1 SGHNT, CDR2 YYREEE (reference sequence). The CDR3 is made up of 16 amino acids. Trimming took off 0 bases at V and 2 bases at J, with 14 bases between the two ends. The DNA for the CDR3 is TGTGCCAGCAGCTTGGCCTCGGTGTCAGGGCAAGAGACCCAGTACTTC. It is translated as CASSLASVSGQETQYF.

This chain uses TRBV27 with TRBJ2-7, with 10 bases aligning to TRBD2. The CDR3 is 14 amino acids. Germline CDR1 is MNHEY and CDR2 is SMNVEV (reference sequence). Losses at the gene ends were 6 bases for V and 2 bases for J; bases not matched to a gene: 4. This CDR3 is CASSQGLAPYEQYF. Written as DNA, the CDR3 is TGTGCCAGCAGCCAGGGACTAGCGCCCTACGAGCAGTACTTC.

This rearrangement joins TRBV28 to TRBJ1-2; 8 nucleotides align to TRBD1. Trimming took 5 bases from V and 0 from J; bases not matched to a gene: 11. This CDR3 is built from 17 residues. Germline CDR1 is MDHEN and CDR2 is SYDVKM. The CDR3 loop reads CASSLTGQGRANYGYTF. CDR3 sequence (DNA): TGTGCCAGCAGTCTTACTGGACAGGGAAGAGCTAACTATGGCTACACCTTC.

A word on this clone: This sample also contains other DNA sequences that code for the same CDR3. This chain uses TRBV27 with TRBJ2-1; possibly TRBD2 for D (6 bases). Per the germline V gene, CDR1 is MNHEY and CDR2 is SMNVEV (reference sequence). There are 14 residues in the CDR3. Trimming removed 3 bases from V and 0 bases from J, with 6 bases in between. CDR3 sequence (DNA): TGTGCCAGCAGTTTTAGCGGCTCCTACAATGAGCAGTTCTTC. Translating gives CASSFSGSYNEQFF.

V and J are TRBV4-1 and TRBJ2-7; 7 bases are shared with TRBD1. The V gene end was trimmed by 0 bases and the J gene end by 6 bases; junction bases not matched to a gene: 11. Germline V gene data show CDR1 as MGHRA and CDR2 as YSYEKL. The CDR3 has 16 residues. The CDR3 nucleotides are TGCGCCAGCAGCCAAGACTACCTACAGGGGTCATTCGAGCAGTACTTC. Translating it yields CASSQDYLQGSFEQYF.

V and J are TRBV7-9 and TRBJ2-1; the D is unclear. V lost 5 bases and J 0 bases, leaving 17 bases between the germline ends. The CDR3 consists of 17 residues. CDR1 is SEHNR and CDR2 is FQNEAQ in the germline V gene (reference sequence). As DNA, the CDR3 is TGTGCCAGCAGCGACGCCTGGCGGAGTAGCTCCTACAATGAGCAGTTCTTC. Protein sequence: CASSDAWRSSSYNEQFF.

V and J are TRBV11-2 and TRBJ1-2; the match to TRBD1 covers 8 bases. Germline V gene data show CDR1 as SGHAT and CDR2 as FQNNGV. The junction had 20 bases not matched to a gene; V was cut back by 5 bases and J by 3 bases. This CDR3 spans 19 amino acids. This CDR3 reads CASSPRGRGLASVDYGYTF. The DNA of the CDR3 is TGTGCCAGCAGCCCCAGGGGGCGTGGGCTAGCTTCGGTTGACTATGGCTACACCTTC. The entire variable domain, with the rest obtained from reference TRBV11-2 and TRBJ1-2, is as follows: EAGVAQSPRYKIIEKRQSVAFWCNPISGHATLYWYQQILGQGPKLLIQFQNNGVVDDSQLPKDRFSAERLKGVDSTLKIQPAKLEDSAVYLCASSPRGRGLASVDYGYTFGSGTRLTVV.

The chain has TRBV5-4 and TRBJ2-7, with a weak D call TRBD1 (6 bases). V lost 4 bases and J 2 bases, leaving 19 bases between the germline ends. Germline CDR1 SGHNT, CDR2 YYREEE (reference sequence). The CDR3 has 16 amino acids. In nucleotides, the CDR3 is TGTGCCAGCAGCCCGGAGTTGACAGGAGCTACCTACGAGCAGTACTTC. Its protein is CASSPELTGATYEQYF.

The chain recombines TRBV7-8 with TRBJ1-3; weak D call: TRBD1 (5 bases). V was shortened by 5 bases and J by 2 bases, with 13 bases between the two germline ends. The germline V gene has CDR1 SGHVS and CDR2 FQNEAQ. This CDR3 region has 15 residues. DNA of the CDR3: TGTGCCAGCAGCCCGCGGGCAGGGACTGGAAACACCATATATTTT. This sequence encodes CASSPRAGTGNTIYF. Filled out from reference TRBV7-8 and TRBJ1-3, the complete variable domain reads GAGVSQSPRYKVAKRGQDVALRCDPISGHVSLFWYQQALGQGPEFLTYFQNEAQLDKSGLPSDRFFAERPEGSVSTLKIQRTQQEDSAVYLCASSPRAGTGNTIYFGEGSWLTVV.

The rearrangement uses TRBV27 and TRBJ2-7, with D perhaps given as TRBD1 or TRBD2 (6 bases each). With 5 bases removed from V and 5 bases from J, the gap between germline ends came to 13 bases. CDR3 length: 13 amino acids. Germline V gene lookup returns CDR1 MNHEY and CDR2 SMNVEV (reference sequence). The CDR3 loop is CASSSRRDNEQYF. CDR3 bases: TGTGCCAGCAGTAGCCGGAGGGACAACGAGCAGTACTTC.

DNA for the CDR3: TGTGCCAGTAGCCCCGGGACTAAAACCTACGAGCAGTACTTC. Protein product: CASSPGTKTYEQYF. This chain joins TRBV19 and TRBJ2-7; 7 bases fit TRBD2. The junction had 7 bases not matched to a gene; V was cut back by 6 bases and J by 2 bases. Looked up from germline, CDR1 is LNHDA and CDR2 is SQIVND (reference sequence). The CDR3 is 14 amino acids.

The chain is built from TRBV30 and TRBJ2-5; 11 nucleotides agree with TRBD1. Germline assignment: CDR1 GTSNPN and CDR2 SVGIG (reference sequence). Trimming cost V 5 bases and J 5 bases; bases outside gene matches: 13. This CDR3 spans 16 amino acids. DNA of the CDR3: TGTGCCTGGTCCACGACCGGGACAGGGGGTTGGGAGACCCAGTACTTC. Residues: CAWSTTGTGGWETQYF.

The chain recombines TRBV7-8 with TRBJ2-2; either TRBD1 or TRBD2 may fit D (5 bases each). CDR1 is SGHVS, CDR2 FQNEAQ, per germline. With 5 bases removed from V and 1 base from J, the gap between germline ends came to 14 bases. This CDR3 has 16 amino acids. CDR3 DNA sequence: TGTGCCAGCAGCCCTCCGGGGCCACGGAACACCGGGGAGCTGTTTTTT. Its protein product is CASSPPGPRNTGELFF. Full variable domain (rest looked up from reference TRBV7-8 and TRBJ2-2): GAGVSQSPRYKVAKRGQDVALRCDPISGHVSLFWYQQALGQGPEFLTYFQNEAQLDKSGLPSDRFFAERPEGSVSTLKIQRTQQEDSAVYLCASSPPGPRNTGELFFGEGSRLTVL.

The chain is built from TRBV6-6 and TRBJ2-4, with D unresolved. V lost 7 bases, J lost 1 base, and 17 bases lay in between. This CDR3 is built from 16 residues. Germline values: CDR1 MNHNY, CDR2 SVGAGI (reference sequence). DNA of the CDR3: TGTGCCAGCACCCCCCTCGTGTACGGGGCCAAAAACATTCAGTACTTC. Amino acid sequence: CASTPLVYGAKNIQYF.

J is TRBJ2-7 and V is TRBV7-8; no firm D call. Deletions cut 5 bases from V and 5 bases from J, with 13 bases between. This CDR3 comprises 13 residues. The germline V gene encodes CDR1 SGHVS and CDR2 FQNEAQ. CDR3 loop: CASSPHLVHEQYF. The CDR3 DNA reads TGTGCCAGCAGCCCCCATCTGGTCCACGAGCAGTACTTC.

The chain uses TRBV4-1 and TRBJ2-7; 8 positions agree with TRBD2. This CDR3 region has 14 residues. With V trimmed by 5 bases and J by 0 bases, 3 bases remained unmatched. Germline CDR1 and CDR2: MGHRA and YSYEKL. The CDR3 DNA follows: TGCGCCAGCAGCTCCGGGGGGGCCTCCTACGAGCAGTACTTC. It encodes CASSSGGASYEQYF.